This T cell receptor (beta chain) is drawn from a study of T cells in Graves' hyperthyroidism and ophthalmopathy (dated by TCRdb to the late 2010s). Some background on the complete study: Peripheral blood was collected at initial diagnosis, before any treatment. The study also compared thyroid tissue and blood T-cell repertoires from about six Graves' hyperthyroidism patients. Whether ophthalmopathy could be predicted prospectively was tested in an independent validation cohort made up of roughly 19 hyperthyroidism patients plus 17 patients who later progressed to ophthalmopathy. Following sampling, methimazole starting at 30 mg daily was given to hyperthyroidism patients, and high-dose intravenous methylprednisolone was given to ophthalmopathy patients. The roughly 90 discovery patients were divided at random into training and test sets in a 7:3 ratio. To identify distinguishing TCR V-J signatures, a discovery cohort of 90 to 100 patients was used, comprising fewer than 45 with Graves' ophthalmopathy and 57 with stable Graves' hyperthyroidism. TCR Vbeta CDR3 sequencing of approximately 140 peripheral blood samples (43 ophthalmopathy, under 80 hyperthyroidism and roughly 17 progressor patients) is reported in the paper. The study at large found these results: Sample size was not statistically predetermined, and blinding of investigators to group allocation was not performed. In cross-validation, a model built on a 13 V-J signature told ophthalmopathy apart from stable hyperthyroidism with 85% to 90% sensitivity and 81% to 82% specificity, and in testing the same model reached 80%/75%. Most expanded thyroid clonotypes (frequency above 0.001) were also detected in blood, a finding suggesting that blood repertoires may reflect thyroid immune responses. In validation, progression to ophthalmopathy was predicted by the model with nearly 71% sensitivity and around 76% specificity, a median of 6.5 months before onset.

The TCR beta CDR3 regions were amplified from RNA transcripts. A first-round RT-PCR of the TCR CDR3 used the HTBI primer set with the Qiagen OneStep RT-PCR kit. The libraries were constructed in a second round of multiplex PCR and then size-selected and purified. Libraries were sequenced paired-end with 100 bp reads on an Illumina HiSeq2000. In the original analysis: SOAPnuke was used to process the raw data, with reads discarded if the reads contained adapters or uncalled bases, had a mean Phred below 15, or lacked an exact constant-primer or identifier match. COPE v1.2.5 was used to merge the high-quality paired reads, and each unique nucleotide sequence was defined as a clonotype. MiTCR v1.1 was used to align the clonotypes against IMGT TRBV, TRBD and TRBJ reference segments. Only V-J combinations with frequency above 0.0001, covering about 99% of repertoires, were analysed. A TCS score was defined as the ratio of F50 (clonal expansion) to E x V (chaos), with BLOSUM62-based TCRdist applied between CDR3 peptides within each V-J. Welch's t-statistics and random forest reduced several hundred V-J features to some 14, which were used in a naive Bayes classifier (R e1071). Clones were called with MiXCR by TCRdb after fastp trimmed the public reads at Q25, and only in-frame beta chains were retained. Identical CDR3 protein sequences are pooled into one entry, listed with their most common genes and DNA. V and J calls and clone size were set by TCRdb, not the authors. The sample table records 95,000 to 110,000 distinct CDR3 sequences; 16% of these occur just once. Less than 50% of the sample goes to the ten largest clones.

This clonotype was recorded many times. The specificity of this receptor is unknown. No per-base quality is available; no much larger clone lies one base away. Stable Graves' hyperthyroidism was defined as no progression to ophthalmopathy during 18 months of follow-up. Hyperthyroidism patients were newly diagnosed, with disease duration under 2 months, and aged 18 to 65 years. The study excluded patients with uncontrolled infections, other autoimmune diseases, pregnancy or lactation. Diagnoses were established on the basis of clinical symptoms, serum thyroxine and TRAb, thyroid ultrasound, and orbital computed tomography. Ficoll-Paque density gradient centrifugation was used to isolate PBMCs from about 10 ml of fresh peripheral blood. Trizol reagent was used to extract total RNA, and RNA quality was then checked on an Agilent 2100 Bioanalyzer. The TCR was taken from a woman aged 45-59 years with Graves' hyperthyroidism. Sequencing input: blood.

The CDR3 protein: CSAEQGLDTGELFF. The DNA sequence is given as TGCAGTGCGGAACAGGGTTTGGACACCGGGGAGCTGTTTTTT. The receptor chain draws on TRBV20-1 and TRBJ2-2; perhaps TRBD1 is the D gene, with 6 bases matching. V loses 6 bases of germline sequence and J loses 3 bases, and the interval between the two ends is 14 bases. Via the germline V gene (reference sequence), CDR1 is DFQATT and CDR2 SNEGSKA. The CDR3 contains 14 residues, cysteine and phenylalanine counted. Kept here is only the CDR3 DNA, which spans 42 bases and is read in frame from base 1.